This is a list of T cell receptor beta chains from one sample in a study of PD-L1 blockade in urothelial cancer. Clones were sequenced by immunoSEQ multiplex PCR, and TCRdb holds only the in-frame ones, with some missing. The sample holds tens of thousands of clones, 80% to 85% seen once. The sample in question was PBMCs, obtained around atezolizumab (anti-PD-L1) treatment. Source of these receptors: a man aged 45-65 years with urothelial cancer. CDR3s include the opening cysteine and the closing phenylalanine or tryptophan. D genes are given only for firm matches. Clone size is shown for a subset of rows, as once, few, many or a class of expanded clone.

J | D | V | size | CDR3 | DNA
TRBJ1-1 | - | TRBV10-1 | - | CASSGRMRTEAFF | TGCGCCAGCAGTGGAAGGATGAGGACTGAAGCTTTCTTT
TRBJ1-1 | - | TRBV7-6 | - | CASSPQGYTEAFF | TGTGCCAGCAGCCCTCAGGGCTACACTGAAGCTTTCTTT
TRBJ1-2 | - | TRBV7-9 | - | CASSLEGGRVYGYTF | TGTGCCAGCAGCTTAGAGGGGGGGCGCGTCTATGGCTACACCTTC
TRBJ2-3 | TRBD1 | TRBV28 | - | CASSYGQASTDTQYF | TGTGCCAGCAGCTACGGACAGGCCAGCACAGATACGCAGTATTTT
TRBJ2-1 | TRBD2 | TRBV4-1 | - | CASSQDPLAENEQFF | TGCGCCAGCAGCCAAGATCCTCTAGCGGAAAATGAGCAGTTCTTC
TRBJ1-5 | TRBD1 | TRBV7-2 | - | CASSRGQVRNQPQHF | TGTGCCAGCAGCCGCGGACAGGTACGCAATCAGCCCCAGCATTTT
TRBJ1-2 | - | TRBV19 | - | CASSPGGGAGGGYTF | TGTGCCAGTAGCCCTGGAGGGGGGGCAGGAGGTGGCTACACCTTC
TRBJ1-3 | - | TRBV9 | - | CASSVQGIPGNTIYF | TGTGCCAGCAGCGTCCAGGGGATTCCTGGAAACACCATATATTTT
TRBJ2-2 | TRBD1 | TRBV28 | once | CASTPDRGLAGELFF | TGTGCCAGCACCCCGGACAGGGGGTTGGCCGGGGAGCTGTTTTTT
TRBJ1-4 | - | TRBV29-1 | once | CSVAQGTNEKLFF | TGCAGCGTCGCACAGGGAACTAATGAAAAACTGTTTTTT
TRBJ2-1 | - | TRBV6-1 | - | CASSEGGVSYNEQFF | TGTGCCAGCAGTGAAGGGGGGGTGTCCTACAATGAGCAGTTCTTC
TRBJ1-2 | TRBD1 | TRBV6-6 | few | CASSYSGQNYGYTF | TGTGCCAGCAGTTACTCGGGACAGAACTATGGCTACACCTTC
TRBJ2-7 | TRBD1 | TRBV6-5 | - | CASSYSWTGTYEQYF | TGTGCCAGCAGTTACTCATGGACAGGGACCTACGAGCAGTACTTC
TRBJ2-3 | TRBD1 | TRBV19 | - | CASSIRRTGEWGTQYF | TGTGCCAGTAGTATTCGTCGGACAGGGGAATGGGGTACGCAGTATTTT
TRBJ1-5 | - | TRBV11-2 | - | CASSLDYNQPQHF | TGTGCCAGCAGCTTAGACTATAATCAGCCCCAGCATTTT
TRBJ2-1 | - | TRBV7-8 | - | CASSSDRLPYNEQFF | TGTGCCAGCAGCTCGGACAGACTCCCCTACAATGAGCAGTTCTTC
TRBJ2-7 | TRBD1 | TRBV5-5 | - | CASSSGTEFYEQYF | TGTGCCAGCAGCTCAGGGACAGAGTTCTACGAGCAGTACTTC
TRBJ2-7 | - | TRBV2 | - | CASTSSYEQYF | TGTGCCAGCACTAGTTCCTACGAGCAGTACTTC
TRBJ2-6 | - | TRBV18 | - | CASSSDGASGANVLTF | TGTGCCAGCTCGTCCGACGGAGCCTCTGGGGCCAACGTCCTGACTTTC
TRBJ2-2 | - | TRBV18 | once | CASSPWGAGELFF | TGTGCCAGCTCACCTTGGGGCGCCGGGGAGCTGTTTTTT
TRBJ2-3 | TRBD2 | TRBV5-4 | - | CASSQSTSGGITDTQYF | TGTGCCAGCAGCCAATCTACTAGCGGGGGGATCACAGATACGCAGTATTTT
TRBJ2-1 | TRBD1 | TRBV5-6 | - | CASSSGTDSYNEQFF | TGTGCCAGCAGCTCCGGGACAGACTCCTACAATGAGCAGTTCTTC
TRBJ2-5 | TRBD2 | TRBV12-5 | - | CASGHHSGRQKTQYF | TGTGCTAGTGGTCACCATAGCGGGAGGCAAAAGACCCAGTACTTC
TRBJ2-7 | - | TRBV27 | - | CASSSFYEQYF | TGTGCCAGCAGTTCCTTCTACGAGCAGTACTTC
TRBJ2-2 | - | TRBV11-3 | - | CASSLRTPTGELFF | TGTGCCAGCAGCTTAAGGACACCCACCGGGGAGCTGTTTTTT
TRBJ1-6 | TRBD1 | TRBV5-4 | once | CASSLGAYTGGSSPLHF | TGTGCCAGCAGCTTGGGCGCCTATACAGGGGGAAGTTCACCCCTCCACTTT
TRBJ2-7 | - | TRBV9 | - | CASSAGGWGEQYF | TGTGCCAGCAGCGCCGGAGGATGGGGCGAGCAGTACTTC
TRBJ1-5 | TRBD1 | TRBV2 | few | CASTGDRVNQPQHF | TGTGCCAGCACCGGGGACAGGGTGAATCAGCCCCAGCATTTT
TRBJ1-6 | - | TRBV27 | - | CASSLEVGNSPLHF | TGTGCCAGCAGTTTAGAGGTTGGTAATTCACCCCTCCACTTT
TRBJ2-5 | TRBD2 | TRBV9 | once | CASSVYGGAGETQYF | TGTGCCAGCAGCGTTTACGGGGGGGCCGGGGAGACCCAGTACTTC
TRBJ2-1 | TRBD2 | TRBV27 | - | CASSFRGSSYNEQFF | TGTGCCAGCAGTTTTCGCGGGAGCTCCTACAATGAGCAGTTCTTC
TRBJ1-2 | - | TRBV5-1 | - | CASSLQTDSYGYTF | TGCGCCAGCAGCTTGCAGACTGATAGCTATGGCTACACCTTC
TRBJ2-5 | TRBD2 | TRBV18 | - | CASSPPSRGGRETQYF | TGTGCCAGCTCACCACCCTCTCGGGGGGGCAGGGAGACCCAGTACTTC
TRBJ2-1 | TRBD2 | TRBV15 | - | CATSRDPMREGRYNEQFF | TGTGCCACCAGCAGAGACCCAATGCGGGAGGGCCGGTACAATGAGCAGTTCTTC
TRBJ1-2 | - | TRBV19 | - | CASSPRGSYGYTF | TGTGCCAGTAGCCCACGAGGATCCTATGGCTACACCTTC
TRBJ2-1 | TRBD1 | TRBV5-1 | - | CASSLWDRSNEQFF | TGCGCCAGCAGCTTGTGGGACAGGTCGAATGAGCAGTTCTTC
TRBJ2-1 | TRBD2 | TRBV18 | - | CASSPESGVAWGIYNEQFF | TGTGCCAGCTCACCGGAGAGCGGGGTGGCCTGGGGCATATACAATGAGCAGTTCTTC
TRBJ2-5 | TRBD2 | TRBV10-2 | - | CASSESLGPSGGARETQYF | TGCGCCAGCAGTGAGTCTCTAGGGCCGAGCGGGGGGGCCCGGGAGACCCAGTACTTC
TRBJ2-3 | - | TRBV19 | - | CASSVTGSTDTQYF | TGTGCCAGTAGTGTTACCGGGAGCACAGATACGCAGTATTTT
TRBJ2-1 | TRBD1 | TRBV29-1 | - | CSVEDQRQGVSRQFF | TGCAGCGTTGAAGATCAGAGACAGGGGGTTTCTAGGCAGTTCTTC
TRBJ1-6 | - | TRBV5-4 | - | CASGLMGRLRSPLHF | TGTGCCAGCGGGTTGATGGGGCGGCTGAGGTCACCCCTCCACTTT
TRBJ2-1 | TRBD1 | TRBV7-9 | - | CASSPGQGISYNEQFF | TGTGCCAGCAGCCCAGGACAGGGTATCTCCTACAATGAGCAGTTCTTC
TRBJ1-1 | - | TRBV6-5 | few | CASSFNQGSEAFF | TGTGCCAGCAGTTTCAACCAGGGCTCTGAAGCTTTCTTT
TRBJ2-5 | - | TRBV19 | - | CASSRGDQETQYF | TGTGCCAGTAGTAGAGGTGACCAAGAGACCCAGTACTTC
TRBJ2-2 | - | TRBV15 | - | CATSRDLDTNTGELFF | TGTGCCACCAGCAGAGATCTGGACACAAACACCGGGGAGCTGTTTTTT
TRBJ2-1 | TRBD2 | TRBV2 | - | CASRALAGGPSNEQFF | TGTGCCAGCAGAGCGTTAGCGGGAGGGCCCAGCAATGAGCAGTTCTTC
TRBJ2-5 | - | TRBV18 | - | CASSPNSQETQYF | TGTGCCAGCTCACCAAACAGCCAAGAGACCCAGTACTTC
TRBJ1-1 | TRBD1 | TRBV5-1 | - | CASSVQGMNNEAFF | TGCGCCAGCAGCGTACAGGGGATGAACAATGAAGCTTTCTTT
TRBJ1-2 | - | TRBV28 | - | CASSSPQGAAANYGYTF | TGTGCCAGCAGTTCCCCACAGGGAGCCGCGGCTAACTATGGCTACACCTTC
TRBJ1-4 | TRBD1 | TRBV19 | - | CASSIPPGVRQGKLFF | TGTGCCAGTAGTATCCCCCCCGGGGTCCGACAGGGAAAACTGTTTTTT